The 6 T cell receptor beta chains given below trace back to one sample, sequenced in a study of T cell responses to AZD1222 COVID-19 vaccine. Assay used: immunoSEQ multiplex PCR; TCRdb lists only in-frame clones, some missing. The sample lists some 150,000 clones; 90% were seen once. The material sequenced was peripheral blood, taken on day 0 of AZD1222 vaccination. These receptor sequences come from an adult in good health.

The rearrangement uses TRBV7-8 and TRBJ1-2; 8 bases map to TRBD1. J gave up 8 bases and V 0 bases, and 5 bases lay outside the gene matches. This CDR3 has 14 residues. Per germline, CDR1 SGHVS and CDR2 FQNEAQ. The CDR3 loop reads CASSLADRAGGYTF. CDR3 DNA: TGTGCCAGCAGCTTAGCGGACAGGGCGGGAGGCTACACCTTC.

The chain employs TRBV20-1 and TRBJ1-6; D not resolved. This CDR3 region has 13 residues. V lost 3 bases and J lost 7, with 10 bases in between. Germline CDR1 is DFQATT and CDR2 is SNEGSKA (reference sequence). The CDR3 loop reads CSASYAENSPLHF. The CDR3 DNA reads as TGCAGTGCTAGTTATGCAGAAAATTCACCCCTCCACTTT.

The chain recombines TRBV29-1 with TRBJ2-2, with unresolved D. Trimming took off 7 bases at V and 4 bases at J, with 13 bases between the two ends. The CDR3 is 13 amino acids. Germline lookup yields CDR1 SQVTM and CDR2 ANQGSEA. The CDR3 DNA sequence: TGCAGCGCAAGGAAGGTTATCACCGGGGAGCTGTTTTTT. Protein sequence: CSARKVITGELFF.

This clone was recorded once. V gene TRBV5-6 combines with J gene TRBJ1-3; no definite D call. The V end lost 2 bases, the J end lost 4 bases, and 10 bases lay between the germline ends. The CDR3 extends over 14 amino acids. The germline V gene encodes CDR1 SGHDT and CDR2 YYEEEE. The CDR3 reads CASSLRRVGNTIYF. In DNA, the CDR3 is TGTGCCAGCAGCTTAAGGAGGGTAGGAAACACCATATATTTT. The complete variable domain, with remaining parts taken from reference TRBV5-6 and TRBJ1-3, reads DAGVTQSPTHLIKTRGQQVTLRCSPKSGHDTVSWYQQALGQGPQFIFQYYEEEERQRGNFPDRFSGHQFPNYSSELNVNALLLGDSALYLCASSLRRVGNTIYFGEGSWLTVV.

The chain recombines TRBV27 with TRBJ2-2; 11 bases agree with TRBD2. This CDR3 is built from 18 residues. Trimming removed 2 bases from V and 4 bases from J; junction bases left unmatched: 9. Germline V gene data show CDR1 as MNHEY and CDR2 as SMNVEV (reference sequence). In DNA form, the CDR3 reads TGTGCCAGCAGTTTAAGGCGTAGCGGGAGGGAAAGCACCGGGGAGCTGTTTTTT. It yields the protein CASSLRRSGRESTGELFF.

The chain uses TRBV28 and TRBJ1-2; TRBD1 is a possible D gene (6 bases). V lost 4 bases, J lost 2 bases, and 8 bases lay in between. Germline V gene sequence: CDR1 MDHEN, CDR2 SYDVKM. The length of the CDR3 is 13 residues. The CDR3 DNA is TGTGCCAGCAGTTCCGGACAGAACTATGGCTACACCTTC. Translated: CASSSGQNYGYTF.